This TCR beta chain was retrieved from a study of spatial heterogeneity in lung cancer. Notes on the study in general: Relative to follow-up, resection was when ubiquitous expanded tumor TCRs appeared more in blood.

This clonotype appeared many times. Antigen specificity is unknown. With 3 bases removed from V and 4 bases from J, the gap between germline ends came to 10 bases. CDR3 length: 12 amino acids. Germline V gene lookup returns CDR1 SQVTM and CDR2 ANQGSEA. MiXCR, applied by TCRdb to the 5' RACE reads, yields one record per CDR3 protein. The table has 40,000 to 45,000 distinct CDR3 sequences, about an eighth seen once. Specified time point: sample taken at primary tumor resection. The TCR sequence derives from a male donor with early-stage non-small cell lung cancer. The sample consisted of PBMCs, taken at surgery. The V gene is TRBV29-1, the J gene TRBJ2-7; the D is unclear. CDR3 coding DNA: TGCAGCGTTGAGTCGGGCGGTTACGAGCAGTACTTC. It specifies CSVESGGYEQYF.